Reported below is one T cell receptor beta chain. Its antigen remains unknown. A read error may explain this, as a much larger clone is one base away. Since no conserved phenylalanine or tryptophan closes the CDR3, a read error is the likely cause. Germline V gene sequence: CDR1 MNHEY, CDR2 SVGAGI. This CDR3 has 13 amino acids. Trimming cost V 5 bases and J 4 bases, with 11 bases left between them. The CDR3 regions of TCR beta were amplified from RNA transcripts. An initial round of RT-PCR targeting the TCR CDR3 relied on the HTBI primer set. TCRdb recomputed calls from the multiplex PCR reads with MiXCR, one row per CDR3 protein. The sample lists approximately 500,000 distinct CDR3 sequences, 46% occurring once. The sample originates from a study of T cells in Graves' hyperthyroidism and ophthalmopathy. Study observations and caveats: The majority of expanded thyroid clonotypes above 0.001 also appeared in blood. Ophthalmopathy and stable hyperthyroidism were separated by a 13 V-J model.

Sequencing was performed on peripheral blood or thyroid tissue (not recorded which). The chain recombines TRBV6-5 with TRBJ1-1; TRBD1 is a possible D gene (5 bases). The receptor was isolated from a woman between 18 and 29 years old with Graves' hyperthyroidism. As DNA, the CDR3 is TGTGCCAGCAGTACAGGTTGGGGCACTGAAGCTTTCTAT. Translating gives CASSTGWGTEAFY.